The 29 T cell receptor beta chains presented below share a single source sample, sequenced in a study of T cell repertoires in cytomegalovirus infection. TCRdb used MiXCR to reprocess the reads, holding one entry per CDR3 protein. The data hold around 47,000 distinct CDR3 sequences, with 15% to 20% observed a single time. Their recognized antigens are unknown. Sequenced material: CD8+ T cells from cultured PBMCs, taken from culture after CMV antigen stimulation. The receptors were sampled from a human donor in good health (CMV status not recorded). Some clones in this sample may be carry-over from other donors' samples.

This clonotype was counted between two and nine times. V gene TRBV5-4 combines with J gene TRBJ1-1, with D uncertain. CDR1 is SGHNT and CDR2 is YYREEE in the germline V gene (reference sequence). This CDR3 has 15 amino acids. V lost 4 bases and J 0 bases, leaving 13 bases between the germline ends. The CDR3 region has the DNA TGTGCCAGCAGCCCCCTTGAGGGCTTGAACACTGAAGCTTTCTTT. Encoded protein: CASSPLEGLNTEAFF.

This clonotype was seen a handful of times. CDR3 residues: CASSLAGGPNEQFF. CDR3 in DNA: TGTGCCAGCAGCCTAGCGGGGGGGCCGAATGAGCAGTTCTTC. This chain connects TRBV9 to TRBJ2-1, with TRBD2 identical over 12 bases. Looked up from germline, CDR1 is SGDLS and CDR2 is YYNGEE. Trimming at V came to 4 bases and at J to 7 bases, leaving 3 bases not matched to a gene. The CDR3 spans 14 residues.

V and J are TRBV27 and TRBJ2-1; either TRBD1 or TRBD2 may supply D (5 bases each). Deletions cut 8 bases from V and 0 bases from J, with 11 bases between. This CDR3 has 14 amino acids. The V gene's germline CDR1 is MNHEY and CDR2 SMNVEV (reference sequence). CDR3 residues: CASADGTSYNEQFF. The CDR3 coding sequence is TGTGCCAGCGCGGACGGGACCTCCTACAATGAGCAGTTCTTC.

The J gene is TRBJ1-1, the V gene TRBV27, with a weak D call TRBD1 (5 bases). The germline V gene has CDR1 MNHEY and CDR2 SMNVEV (reference sequence). The V end lost 6 bases, the J end lost 1 base, and 15 bases lay between the germline ends. The CDR3 runs to 15 residues. CDR3 amino acids: CASSQTRGKNTEAFF. The CDR3 bases are TGTGCCAGCAGCCAGACGAGGGGTAAGAACACTGAAGCTTTCTTT.

The table lists this clonotype with a few counts. The rearrangement joins TRBV4-3 to TRBJ1-6, with D possibly TRBD1 on 5 matching bases. The CDR3 sequence is 18 residues long. The V and J ends lost 0 bases and 0 bases respectively, with 12 bases between them. The V gene's germline CDR1 is LGHNA and CDR2 YSLEER. The CDR3 region has the DNA TGCGCCAGCAGCCAAGATTCAGGGCTGAACTCCTATAATTCACCCCTCCACTTT. Protein: CASSQDSGLNSYNSPLHF.

This clonotype was detected only a few times. The chain has TRBV11-2 and TRBJ1-2; maybe TRBD1 (5 bases). The V gene lost 3 bases and the J gene lost 0 bases, with 17 bases spanning the gap. The length of the CDR3 is 17 residues. Germline V gene data show CDR1 as SGHAT and CDR2 as FQNNGV. For the CDR3, the DNA is TGTGCCAGCAGCTTTTCCGGCTCCGGGACCCCTAACTATGGCTACACCTTC. This codes for CASSFSGSGTPNYGYTF.

This chain links TRBV7-2 with TRBJ1-1; no reliable D call. The CDR3 spans 15 residues. Looked up from germline, CDR1 is SGHTA and CDR2 is FQGNSA. Trimming cost V 2 bases and J 0 bases, with 10 bases left between them. Here the CDR3 DNA reads TGTGCCAGCAGCTTACTTACAGCTATGAACACTGAAGCTTTCTTT. This sequence encodes CASSLLTAMNTEAFF.

The V gene is TRBV11-2, the J gene TRBJ1-1; D unresolved. Germline CDR1 is SGHAT and CDR2 is FQNNGV. Trimming cost V 0 bases and J 0 bases, with 5 bases left between them. The CDR3 is made up of 14 amino acids. This CDR3 is CASSLETLNTEAFF. The DNA for the CDR3 is TGTGCCAGCAGCTTAGAGACCCTGAACACTGAAGCTTTCTTT.

This clonotype was picked up a small number of times. Here the CDR3 DNA reads TGTGCCAGCAGTACTCCGGGACCTCTGAACACTGAAGCTTTCTTT. It encodes CASSTPGPLNTEAFF. V usage is TRBV6-2 or TRBV6-3 and J usage is TRBJ1-1, with a tentative D call TRBD1 (5 bases). Germline CDR1 and CDR2: MNHEY and SVGEGT. This CDR3 is 15 amino acids long. V lost 5 bases and J 0 bases, leaving 13 bases between the germline ends.

The J gene is TRBJ2-3, the V gene TRBV19; 9 positions match TRBD2. Germline V gene lookup returns CDR1 LNHDA and CDR2 SQIVND (reference sequence). This CDR3 spans 17 amino acids. Losses at the gene ends were 4 bases for V and 2 bases for J; bases not matched to a gene: 10. The CDR3 spells CASSTEIASGATDTQYF. DNA for the CDR3: TGTGCCAGTAGTACCGAGATAGCTAGCGGGGCCACAGATACGCAGTATTTT.

The chain has TRBV7-9 and TRBJ2-3, with TRBD1 matching over 7 bases. Unmatched junction bases numbered 11, after V lost 6 bases and J lost 2 bases. In germline, CDR1 is SEHNR, CDR2 FQNEAQ (reference sequence). This CDR3 comprises 16 residues. CDR3 residues: CASSLTGTAVTDTQYF. The CDR3 DNA sequence: TGTGCCAGCAGTTTAACCGGGACAGCAGTCACAGATACGCAGTATTTT.

A remark on this clonotype: At one boundary the junction diverges from the germline segment, which might be a read error. The chain employs TRBV4-1 and TRBJ1-1; a weak D match, TRBD1 (5 bases). The length of the CDR3 is 15 residues. CDR1 is MGHRA, CDR2 YSYEKL, per germline. CDR3 nucleotide sequence: TGCGCCAGCACCCAAGGATCAGGGTTGATCACTGAAGCTTTCTTT. Translating gives CASTQGSGLITEAFF.

The chain employs TRBV7-9 and TRBJ1-1, with D uncertain. From germline, CDR1 is SEHNR and CDR2 FQNEAQ (reference sequence). The CDR3 covers 17 residues. V lost 4 bases, J lost 2 bases, and 20 bases lay in between. The chain's CDR3 is CASSSFGSPNKNTEAFF. CDR3 nucleotide sequence: TGTGCCAGCAGCTCTTTTGGGAGCCCCAACAAAAACACTGAAGCTTTCTTT.

V is TRBV2 and J is TRBJ2-3, with D hard to call. Germline V gene sequence: CDR1 SNHLY, CDR2 FYNNEI. There are 12 residues in the CDR3. V was clipped by 4 bases and J by 2 bases, with 4 bases between them. In DNA form, the CDR3 reads TGTGCCAGCAGTGGGATCACAGATACGCAGTATTTT. Its translation: CASSGITDTQYF.

This clonotype came up a few times. V gene TRBV6-4 combines with J gene TRBJ1-2; no clear D gene. Germline V lookup: CDR1 MRHNA, CDR2 SNTAGT. Trimming cost V 3 bases and J 4 bases, with 18 bases left between them. The CDR3 is made up of 16 amino acids. The CDR3, as DNA: TGTGCCAGCAGTGAGATTCCGGGAGACAAACTCTATGGCTACACCTTC. This codes for CASSEIPGDKLYGYTF.

The J gene is TRBJ1-5, the V gene TRBV12-3 or TRBV12-4; tentatively, D is TRBD1 (6 bases). V lost 1 base and J lost 9, with 16 bases in between. This CDR3 is built from 15 residues. The CDR3 protein is CASSLDREGNWPQHF. CDR3 in DNA: TGTGCCAGCAGTTTAGACAGGGAGGGGAATTGGCCCCAGCATTTT.

This clonotype was recorded a few times. The V gene is TRBV5-4, the J gene TRBJ2-7; 10 nucleotides agree with TRBD2. CDR3 length: 17 amino acids. Germline V gene lookup returns CDR1 SGHNT and CDR2 YYREEE (reference sequence). With V trimmed by 4 bases and J by 2 bases, 12 bases remained unmatched. Here the CDR3 reads CASSTWASGGRAYEQYF. CDR3 coding DNA: TGTGCCAGCAGCACTTGGGCTAGCGGGGGCCGCGCCTACGAGCAGTACTTC.

The chain has TRBV5-6 and TRBJ2-7; D may be TRBD1 or TRBD2 (5 bases each). This CDR3 has 14 residues. From germline, CDR1 is SGHDT and CDR2 YYEEEE. V was cut by 5 bases and J by 7 bases, with 19 bases left in between. The CDR3 DNA reads TGTGCCAGCAGTCCCGGGACGGGGCCTAATGAGCAGTACTTC. It encodes CASSPGTGPNEQYF.

This chain links TRBV19 with TRBJ2-2; D unresolved. The CDR3 loop spans 13 amino acids. Germline assignment: CDR1 LNHDA and CDR2 SQIVND (reference sequence). Trimming took 3 bases from V and 4 from J, leaving 6 bases between them. CDR3 in amino acids: CASSIALTGELFF. The CDR3 DNA reads as TGTGCCAGTAGTATCGCCCTCACCGGGGAGCTGTTTTTT. The full variable domain, completed using reference TRBV19 and TRBJ2-2, is DGGITQSPKYLFRKEGQNVTLSCEQNLNHDAMYWYRQDPGQGLRLIYYSQIVNDFQKGDIAEGYSVSREKKESFPLTVTSAQKNPTAFYLCASSIALTGELFFGEGSRLTVL.

The rearrangement links TRBV28 to TRBJ1-6; D is unresolved. The length of the CDR3 is 14 residues. V was cut by 5 bases and J by 6 bases, with 11 bases left in between. The V gene's germline CDR1 is MDHEN and CDR2 SYDVKM. The CDR3 DNA reads TGTGCCAGCAGTCGCCGGGCTTTTAATTCACCCCTCCACTTT. It is translated as CASSRRAFNSPLHF.

This clonotype has more than one count but fewer than ten. V is TRBV7-9 and J is TRBJ2-1, with 9 bases matching TRBD2. Germline trimming cut 5 bases from V and 5 bases from J; bases unmatched to any gene: 16. Germline CDR1 reads SEHNR; CDR2 reads FQNEAQ (reference sequence). The CDR3 sequence is 18 residues long. The CDR3 reads CASSLPLAGGVVHNEQFF. The CDR3 DNA sequence: TGTGCCAGCAGCCTTCCACTAGCGGGCGGCGTGGTTCACAATGAGCAGTTCTTC. The complete variable domain, with remaining parts taken from reference TRBV7-9 and TRBJ2-1, reads DTGVSQNPRHKITKRGQNVTFRCDPISEHNRLYWYRQTLGQGPEFLTYFQNEAQLEKSRLLSDRFSAERPKGSFSTLEIQRTEQGDSAMYLCASSLPLAGGVVHNEQFFGPGTRLTVL.

This clonotype turned up a few times. CDR3 in amino acids: CASRNSAYEQYF. The DNA for the CDR3 is TGTGCCAGCAGAAACAGCGCCTACGAGCAGTACTTC. The V gene is TRBV6-6, the J gene TRBJ2-7; D is unclear. Germline assignment: CDR1 MNHNY and CDR2 SVGAGI (reference sequence). V gave up 6 bases and J gave up 2 bases, with 8 bases separating them. The CDR3 extends over 12 amino acids.

The CDR3 loop reads CASTAMGVEQYF. CDR3 in DNA: TGTGCCAGCACCGCCATGGGGGTCGAGCAGTACTTC. The chain uses TRBV7-2 and TRBJ2-7; D possibly uses TRBD1 or TRBD2 (5 bases each). The CDR3 is 12 residues long. V was pared by 7 bases and J by 6 bases, with 13 bases between. Germline V gene sequence: CDR1 SGHTA, CDR2 FQGNSA.

The genes are TRBV5-1 and TRBJ2-2; TRBD1 agrees at 8 bases. CDR1 and CDR2 from the germline V gene are SGHRS and YFSETQ. J lost 7 bases, V lost 2 bases, and 7 bases had no gene match. The CDR3 covers 15 residues. The CDR3 DNA follows: TGCGCCAGCAGCTTTGCCAGGGGGCTTGTCGGGGAGCTGTTTTTT. It yields the protein CASSFARGLVGELFF.

The rearrangement uses TRBV7-2 and TRBJ2-7; D is ambiguous. Germline loops: CDR1 SGHTA, CDR2 FQGNSA. Trimming stripped 3 bases from V and 3 bases from J, with 9 bases between. The CDR3 runs to 13 residues. The CDR3 coding sequence is TGTGCCAGCAGCTTTGTGGGGAACTACGAGCAGTACTTC. Amino acid sequence: CASSFVGNYEQYF.

CDR3 sequence: CASSQETGSEQFF. CDR3 bases: TGCGCCAGCAGCCAGGAGACAGGGAGTGAGCAGTTCTTC. The gene calls are TRBV4-1 and TRBJ2-1, with 7 bases matching TRBD1. The CDR3 runs to 13 residues. The V gene's germline CDR1 is MGHRA and CDR2 YSYEKL. The V segment lost 3 bases and the J segment 9 bases; nucleotides outside the gene matches: 5.

This clonotype came up a few times. The rearrangement uses TRBV20-1 and TRBJ1-5; a possible D gene is TRBD1 (6 bases). The CDR3 has 16 residues. Trimming stripped 3 bases from V and 7 bases from J, with 22 bases between. Germline lookup yields CDR1 DFQATT and CDR2 SNEGSKA (reference sequence). For the CDR3, the DNA is TGCAGTGCTAGGAGCCCAGGATGGGGGGGCAGGCAGCCCCAGCATTTT. Translating gives CSARSPGWGGRQPQHF.

This sequence joins TRBV19 and TRBJ1-1; D remains unclear. Trimming removed 7 bases at V and 1 base at J, with 13 bases between. The CDR3 spans 14 residues. Per the germline V gene, CDR1 is LNHDA and CDR2 is SQIVND (reference sequence). CDR3 DNA: TGTGCCAGTACCCCAGCAGCCACGAACACTGAAGCTTTCTTT. This sequence encodes CASTPAATNTEAFF.

This chain joins TRBV7-9 and TRBJ2-7; D may correspond to TRBD1 or TRBD2 (5 bases each). Trimming shortened V by 5 bases and J by 4 bases, and 18 bases separated the two germline ends. The CDR3 is 15 residues long. The germline CDR1 and CDR2 sequences are SEHNR and FQNEAQ (reference sequence). The CDR3 loop is CASSLQGGGGYEQYF. In DNA form, the CDR3 reads TGTGCCAGCAGCCTTCAGGGTGGTGGGGGTTACGAGCAGTACTTC.